The present T cell receptor beta chain was sequenced within a study of blood T cell repertoires in COVID-19. The method was immunoSEQ multiplex PCR; TCRdb's version includes in-frame clones alone and lacks a portion of them. The top ten clones hold roughly a tenth of a sample with roughly 180,000 clones, under 90% of them seen once. The CDR3 is made up of 15 amino acids. CDR1 is SGHTA, CDR2 FQGTGA, per germline. The trim removed 5 bases at V and 6 bases at J, leaving 13 bases unmatched. The material sequenced was peripheral blood. This receptor was taken from a woman older than 75 with active or convalescent COVID-19. This chain links TRBV7-3 with TRBJ2-7, with TRBD2 matching 7 bases. For the CDR3, the DNA is TGTGCCAGCAGCGCAGCGGGAACTGGGTACGGCGAGCAGTACTTC. Residues: CASSAAGTGYGEQYF. Based on the CDR3 plus reference TRBV7-3 and TRBJ2-7, the full variable domain is GAGVSQTPSNKVTEKGKYVELRCDPISGHTALYWYRQSLGQGPEFLIYFQGTGAADDSGLPNDRFFAVRPEGSVSTLKIQRTERGDSAVYLCASSAAGTGYGEQYFGPGTRLTVT.